The clone carrying this TCR beta chain was counted only a few times. The target antigen is unknown. TCR beta CDR3 regions were amplified from RNA. The TCR CDR3 was amplified in a first-round RT-PCR using the HTBI primer set. Each CDR3 protein is one row after TCRdb ran MiXCR on the multiplex PCR reads. Of about 410,000 distinct CDR3 sequences in the sample, about 15% were seen once. This CDR3 contains 15 residues. From germline, CDR1 is LNHDA and CDR2 SQIVND (reference sequence). With V trimmed by 3 bases and J by 3 bases, 3 bases remained unmatched. Among ophthalmopathy patients, the Clinical Activity Score reached at least 3, the NOSPECS grade reached at least 4, and duration remained under 3 months. The data belong to a study of T cells in Graves' hyperthyroidism and ophthalmopathy. Overall study results and limits: Most thyroid-expanded clonotypes above 0.001 were also found in blood. Ophthalmopathy was model-predicted a median roughly six months pre-onset.

Material for sequencing was blood. This receptor was identified in a man between 18 and 29 years old with Graves' ophthalmopathy. The J gene is TRBJ2-2, the V gene TRBV19, with 8 bases that match TRBD1. The CDR3 loop reads CASSMQGAYTGELFF. CDR3 DNA: TGTGCCAGTAGTATGCAGGGGGCCTACACCGGGGAGCTGTTTTTT.